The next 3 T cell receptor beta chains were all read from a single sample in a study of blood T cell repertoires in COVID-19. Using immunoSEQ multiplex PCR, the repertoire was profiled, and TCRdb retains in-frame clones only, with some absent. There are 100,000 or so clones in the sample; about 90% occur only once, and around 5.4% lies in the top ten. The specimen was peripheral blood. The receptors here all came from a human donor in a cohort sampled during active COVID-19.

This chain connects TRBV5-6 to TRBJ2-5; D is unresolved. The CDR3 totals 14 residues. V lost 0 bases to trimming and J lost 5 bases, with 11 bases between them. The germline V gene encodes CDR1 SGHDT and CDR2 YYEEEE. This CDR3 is CASSLGQVLETQYF. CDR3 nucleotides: TGTGCCAGCAGCTTGGGGCAGGTCCTGGAGACCCAGTACTTC.

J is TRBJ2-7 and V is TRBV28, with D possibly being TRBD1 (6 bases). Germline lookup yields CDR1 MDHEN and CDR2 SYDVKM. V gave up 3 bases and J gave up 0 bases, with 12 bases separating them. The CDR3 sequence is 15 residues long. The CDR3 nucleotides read TGTGCCAGCAGTTTGACAGGACCCAACTCCTACGAGCAGTACTTC. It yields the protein CASSLTGPNSYEQYF.

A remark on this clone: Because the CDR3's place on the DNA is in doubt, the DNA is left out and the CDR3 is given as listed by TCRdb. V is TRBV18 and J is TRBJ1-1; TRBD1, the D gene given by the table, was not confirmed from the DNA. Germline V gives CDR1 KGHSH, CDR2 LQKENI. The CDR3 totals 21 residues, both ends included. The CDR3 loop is CASSGRLNTEAFFGQGGEAFF.